This TCR beta chain comes out of a study of vaccination and CD4 T cells after COVID-19. The Oncomine TCR Beta short-read assay was applied to DNA of cultured CD4+ T cells. One entry per CDR3 protein results from TCRdb running MiXCR on the PCR reads. The data contain 20,000 to 25,000 distinct CDR3 sequences, 45% to 50% of them seen just once; the ten biggest clones take up roughly 6.1%. Regarding treatment: roughly 11-day PBMC culture with coronavirus spike peptide pools or control peptides (ViraFEST assay). As concerns this clonotype: What it binds is not known.

The TCR comes from a human donor who had recovered from COVID-19. Source material: CD4+ T cells from blood, cultured in vitro.

The CDR3 protein is CSAARGGAGQPQHF. DNA of the CDR3: TGCAGTGCCGCTCGGGGGGGCGCGGGTCAGCCCCAGCATTTT. The rearrangement joins TRBV20-1 to TRBJ1-5; a weak D match, TRBD1 (6 bases). The CDR3 has 14 amino acids. The germline V gene encodes CDR1 DFQATT and CDR2 SNEGSKA (reference sequence). V was clipped by 6 bases and J by 6 bases, with 18 bases between them.